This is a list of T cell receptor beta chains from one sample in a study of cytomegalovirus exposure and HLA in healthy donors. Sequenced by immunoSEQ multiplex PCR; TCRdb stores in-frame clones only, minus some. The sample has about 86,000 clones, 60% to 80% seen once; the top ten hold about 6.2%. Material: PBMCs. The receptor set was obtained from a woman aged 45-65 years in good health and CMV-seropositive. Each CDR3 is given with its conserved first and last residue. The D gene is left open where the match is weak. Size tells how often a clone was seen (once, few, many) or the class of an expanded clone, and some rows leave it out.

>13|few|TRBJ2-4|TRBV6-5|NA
CASSFDSQNIQYF
TGTGCCAGCAGTTTTGACAGCCAAAACATTCAGTACTTC
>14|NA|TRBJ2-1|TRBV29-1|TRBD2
CSGGLAGVSVEQFF
TGCAGCGGTGGACTAGCGGGAGTCTCTGTTGAGCAGTTCTTC
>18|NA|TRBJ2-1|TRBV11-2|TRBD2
CASSFRLAGVNGHNEQFF
TGTGCCAGCAGCTTTCGACTAGCGGGAGTAAATGGCCACAATGAGCAGTTCTTC
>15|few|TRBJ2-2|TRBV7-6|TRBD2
CASIPGLPNTGELFF
TGTGCCAGCATACCGGGACTACCAAACACCGGGGAGCTGTTTTTT
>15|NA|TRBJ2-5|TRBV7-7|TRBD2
CASSRTSGNQETQYF
TGTGCTAGCAGCAGGACTAGCGGGAATCAAGAGACCCAGTACTTC
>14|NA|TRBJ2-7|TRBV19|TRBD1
CASSIRDRSYEQYF
TGTGCCAGTAGTATAAGGGACAGATCCTACGAGCAGTACTTC
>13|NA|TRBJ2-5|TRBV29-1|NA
CSVELSRRETQYF
TGCAGCGTTGAATTGTCGAGAAGAGAGACCCAGTACTTC
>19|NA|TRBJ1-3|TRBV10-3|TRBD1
CAISESHNRGPLKGNTIYF
TGTGCCATCAGTGAAAGTCATAACAGGGGCCCGTTAAAAGGAAACACCATATATTTT
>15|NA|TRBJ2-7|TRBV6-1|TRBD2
CASSEDVGGFYEQYF
TGTGCCAGCAGCGAAGACGTGGGAGGGTTCTACGAGCAGTACTTC
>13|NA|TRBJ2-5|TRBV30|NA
CAWRAGGQETQYF
TGTGCCTGGAGGGCCGGGGGACAAGAGACCCAGTACTTC
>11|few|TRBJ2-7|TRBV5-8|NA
CASSLAGEQYF
TGTGCCAGCAGCTTGGCAGGCGAGCAGTACTTC
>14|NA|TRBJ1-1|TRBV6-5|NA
CASSMGGGNTEAFF
TGTGCCAGCAGTATGGGCGGGGGGAACACTGAAGCTTTCTTT
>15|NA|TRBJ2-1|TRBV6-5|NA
CATTGAGSSYNEQFF
TGTGCCACCACGGGCGCGGGGTCCTCCTACAATGAGCAGTTCTTC
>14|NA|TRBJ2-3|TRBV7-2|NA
CASNGGGWADTQYF
TGTGCCAGCAACGGGGGAGGTTGGGCAGATACGCAGTATTTT
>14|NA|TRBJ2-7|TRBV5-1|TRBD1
CASSLAGRGNEQYF
TGCGCCAGCAGCTTGGCGGGCAGGGGGAACGAGCAGTACTTC
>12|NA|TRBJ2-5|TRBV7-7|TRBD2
CASGQGRETQYF
TGTGCTAGCGGGCAGGGCCGCGAGACCCAGTACTTC
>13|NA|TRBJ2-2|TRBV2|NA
CASSTQGHGELFF
TGTGCCAGCAGTACACAGGGACACGGGGAGCTGTTTTTT
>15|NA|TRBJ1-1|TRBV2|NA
CASSAGLPEDTEAFF
TGTGCCAGCAGTGCGGGACTCCCAGAGGACACTGAAGCTTTCTTT
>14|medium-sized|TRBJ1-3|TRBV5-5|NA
CASSLTGSGNTIYF
TGTGCCAGCAGCTTAACAGGCTCTGGAAACACCATATATTTT